The sequence of this T cell receptor (beta chain) was determined in a study of T cells in Graves' hyperthyroidism and ophthalmopathy. This clonotype has a count of ten or more. The study based diagnoses on clinical symptoms, serum thyroxine and TRAb, thyroid ultrasound and orbital computed tomography. The V end was cut by 6 bases, the J end by 5 bases, with 13 bases between. The length of the CDR3 is 12 residues. Germline CDR1 and CDR2: GTSNPN and SVGIG (reference sequence). TCR beta CDR3 regions were amplified from RNA. HTBI primers were used for first-round RT-PCR of the TCR CDR3. From the multiplex PCR reads, TCRdb called clonotypes with MiXCR, one entry per CDR3 protein. The sample carries a few hundred thousand distinct CDR3 sequences, around 19% recorded once.

The rearrangement uses TRBV30 and TRBJ1-1; D may be TRBD1 (6 bases). This receptor was identified in a man between 40 and 49 years old with Graves' hyperthyroidism. The material sequenced was blood. CDR3 in DNA: TGTGCCTGCGAAACAGGGCGGACTGAAGCTTTCTTT. It specifies CACETGRTEAFF.